This T cell receptor beta chain was identified during a study of T-cell reconstitution after alpha-beta-depleted transplantation in children. Study-wide points: T-cell counts and diversity at one year following transplant were attributed mainly to newly produced T cells. At around two months after transplant, the alpha-beta T cells were reportedly derived from several hundred expanded clones that came from non-depleted graft cells. From surviving recipient T cells and thymic progenitors came the high day-60 TCRbeta diversity observed in some patients.

V trimming: 11 bases; J trimming: 6 bases; junction bases outside the gene matches: 11. The germline gives CDR1 SNHLY, CDR2 FYNNEI. The CDR3 consists of 13 residues. A remark on this clonotype: Its specificity is not known.

A TCRbeta library incorporating unique molecular identifiers was prepared. TCRdb independently ran MiXCR on the PCR reads; one entry per CDR3 protein. The sample has approximately 300,000 distinct CDR3 sequences; approximately 7.3% are singletons. Sequenced material: peripheral blood, taken 360 days after TCRalphabeta/CD19-depleted stem cell transplant. This receptor was identified in a female patient aged 2 to 10 who had a stem cell transplant for Fanconi anemia, so the T cells may come from the graft donor. The chain has TRBV2 and TRBJ1-1; 8 nucleotides line up with TRBD1. This chain's CDR3 is CAFTLTGVAEAFF. CDR3 nucleotide sequence: TGTGCCTTCACCCTGACAGGGGTGGCTGAAGCTTTCTTT.